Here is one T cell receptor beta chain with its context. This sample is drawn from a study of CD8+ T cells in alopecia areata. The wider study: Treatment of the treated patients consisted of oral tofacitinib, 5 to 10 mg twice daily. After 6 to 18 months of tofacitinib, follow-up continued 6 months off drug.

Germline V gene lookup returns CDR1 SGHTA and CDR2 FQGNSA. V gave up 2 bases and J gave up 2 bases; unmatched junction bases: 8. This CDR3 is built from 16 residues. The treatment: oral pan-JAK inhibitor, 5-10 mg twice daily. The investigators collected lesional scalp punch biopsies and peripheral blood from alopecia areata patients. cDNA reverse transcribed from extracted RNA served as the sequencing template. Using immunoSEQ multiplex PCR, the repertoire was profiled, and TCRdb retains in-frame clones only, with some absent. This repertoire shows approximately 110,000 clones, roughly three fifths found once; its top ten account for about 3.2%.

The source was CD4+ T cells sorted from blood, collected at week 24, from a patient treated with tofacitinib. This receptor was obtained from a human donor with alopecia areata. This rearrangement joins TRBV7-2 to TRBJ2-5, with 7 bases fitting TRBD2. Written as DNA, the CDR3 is TGTGCCAGCAGCTTAAATCAAGCGGGGTTACAAGAGACCCAGTACTTC. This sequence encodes CASSLNQAGLQETQYF.